Given below is one T cell receptor beta chain in context. The CDR3 has 14 amino acids. Germline assignment: CDR1 SQVTM and CDR2 ANQGSEA. Trimming removed 7 bases at V and 1 base at J, with 16 bases between. This entry is derived from a study of T cells of healthy individuals. In TCRdb, the 5' RACE reads were re-called with MiXCR into one record per CDR3 protein. Of 38,000 or so distinct CDR3 sequences listed, roughly 4.3% were seen once; the top ten hold more than 8%. The sequence came from a human donor in good health. The chain recombines TRBV29-1 with TRBJ1-1; no clear D. The CDR3 here is CSAGSYSGNTEAFF. The CDR3 coding sequence is TGCAGCGCTGGCAGTTACTCGGGGAACACTGAAGCTTTCTTT.